These T cell receptor beta chains were read from a single sample in a study of blood T cell repertoires in COVID-19. Clones were sequenced by immunoSEQ multiplex PCR, and TCRdb holds only the in-frame ones, with some missing. This repertoire shows 90,000 to 150,000 clones, roughly nine tenths found once; its top ten account for roughly 7.9%. The sequencing sample was made of peripheral blood. Receptors were obtained from a man aged 65 to 85 who had recovered from COVID-19. CDR3s include the opening cysteine and the closing phenylalanine or tryptophan. Each record gives: D gene, V gene, clone size, J gene, CDR3 protein, CDR3 DNA. D genes are given only for firm matches. Rows may omit the clone size; those that give it use once, few, many or a size class.

d_gene: NA; v_gene: TRBV7-3; abundance: NA; j_gene: TRBJ2-1; CDR3aa: CASSLTGVLFF; CDR3nt: TGTGCCAGCAGCTTAACTGGAGTGCTGTTCTTC
d_gene: TRBD2; v_gene: TRBV9; abundance: NA; j_gene: TRBJ2-7; CDR3aa: CASSARGGRWDEQYF; CDR3nt: TGTGCCAGCAGCGCCCGGGGGGGGCGCTGGGACGAGCAGTACTTC
d_gene: NA; v_gene: TRBV5-1; abundance: NA; j_gene: TRBJ1-1; CDR3aa: CASSLVGASEAFF; CDR3nt: TGCGCCAGCAGCTTGGTAGGGGCCTCTGAAGCTTTCTTT
d_gene: TRBD1; v_gene: TRBV28; abundance: NA; j_gene: TRBJ1-4; CDR3aa: CASSTLRRGQDLNEKLFF; CDR3nt: TGTGCCAGCAGTACCCTCAGGCGAGGACAGGACCTTAATGAAAAACTGTTTTTT
d_gene: NA; v_gene: TRBV18; abundance: NA; j_gene: TRBJ2-7; CDR3aa: CASSAVSSYEQYF; CDR3nt: TGTGCCAGCTCAGCGGTTTCGTCCTACGAGCAGTACTTC
d_gene: NA; v_gene: TRBV29-1; abundance: NA; j_gene: TRBJ1-2; CDR3aa: CSVVGGSLNNYGYTF; CDR3nt: TGCAGCGTCGTCGGGGGGTCACTTAATAACTATGGCTACACCTTC
d_gene: NA; v_gene: TRBV3-1/TRBV3-2; abundance: NA; j_gene: TRBJ2-7; CDR3aa: CASSQDSSARSYEQYF; CDR3nt: TGTGCCAGCAGCCAAGATTCCAGCGCCCGCTCCTACGAGCAGTACTTC
d_gene: TRBD1; v_gene: TRBV5-1; abundance: NA; j_gene: TRBJ2-3; CDR3aa: CASSAGQGVWDTQYF; CDR3nt: TGCGCCAGCAGCGCGGGACAGGGAGTTTGGGATACGCAGTATTTT
d_gene: TRBD1; v_gene: TRBV7-3; abundance: NA; j_gene: TRBJ1-4; CDR3aa: CASSSGTAINEKLFF; CDR3nt: TGTGCCAGCAGCTCCGGGACAGCAATTAATGAAAAACTGTTTTTT
d_gene: NA; v_gene: TRBV7-6; abundance: NA; j_gene: TRBJ2-5; CDR3aa: CASSLGEQETQYF; CDR3nt: TGTGCCAGCAGCTTAGGGGAGCAAGAGACCCAGTACTTC
d_gene: TRBD1; v_gene: TRBV29-1; abundance: once; j_gene: TRBJ2-5; CDR3aa: CSVLPGQGLWGRETQYF; CDR3nt: TGCAGCGTTCTACCGGGACAGGGACTTTGGGGGCGGGAGACCCAGTACTTC
d_gene: NA; v_gene: TRBV15; abundance: NA; j_gene: TRBJ2-2; CDR3aa: CATSRDWRAGELFF; CDR3nt: TGTGCCACCAGCAGAGATTGGAGAGCCGGGGAGCTGTTTTTT
d_gene: NA; v_gene: TRBV4-1; abundance: NA; j_gene: TRBJ2-1; CDR3aa: CASSQGPGQGLAGRPGFRFF; CDR3nt: TGCGCCAGCAGCCAAGGCCCAGGACAGGGGCTAGCGGGACGCCCAGGTTTTAGGTTCTTC
d_gene: TRBD2; v_gene: TRBV27; abundance: few; j_gene: TRBJ2-1; CDR3aa: CASSPSGGKYNEQFF; CDR3nt: TGTGCCAGCAGTCCAAGCGGGGGGAAATACAATGAGCAGTTCTTC
d_gene: NA; v_gene: TRBV4-1; abundance: NA; j_gene: TRBJ2-7; CDR3aa: CASSQTRLSYEQYF; CDR3nt: TGCGCCAGCAGCCAGACCCGACTGAGCTACGAGCAGTACTTC
d_gene: NA; v_gene: TRBV6-5; abundance: NA; j_gene: TRBJ2-1; CDR3aa: CATAFWENEQFF; CDR3nt: TGTGCCACAGCGTTCTGGGAGAATGAGCAGTTCTTC
d_gene: NA; v_gene: TRBV9; abundance: once; j_gene: TRBJ2-3; CDR3aa: CASSSRGADPASTDTQYF; CDR3nt: TGTGCCAGCAGCTCCCGAGGCGCAGATCCAGCTAGCACAGATACGCAGTATTTT
d_gene: NA; v_gene: TRBV5-6; abundance: NA; j_gene: TRBJ1-2; CDR3aa: CASSPQQVNYGYTF; CDR3nt: TGTGCCAGCAGCCCACAACAGGTTAACTATGGCTACACCTTC
d_gene: NA; v_gene: TRBV25-1; abundance: once; j_gene: TRBJ1-2; CDR3aa: CASRTGLEGYTF; CDR3nt: TGTGCCAGCAGAACAGGGCTAGAGGGCTACACCTTC
d_gene: NA; v_gene: TRBV5-1; abundance: NA; j_gene: TRBJ2-5; CDR3aa: CASSIGVAKETQYF; CDR3nt: TGCGCCAGCAGCATAGGAGTTGCCAAAGAGACCCAGTACTTC
d_gene: TRBD2; v_gene: TRBV2; abundance: NA; j_gene: TRBJ2-5; CDR3aa: CASSEGLNPGGETQYF; CDR3nt: TGTGCCAGCAGTGAAGGCCTCAATCCGGGGGGGGAGACCCAGTACTTC
d_gene: NA; v_gene: TRBV2; abundance: NA; j_gene: TRBJ2-1; CDR3aa: CASSEEGGYNEQFF; CDR3nt: TGTGCCAGCAGTGAAGAAGGAGGTTACAATGAGCAGTTCTTC
d_gene: NA; v_gene: TRBV2; abundance: NA; j_gene: TRBJ1-1; CDR3aa: CASSDQANTEAFF; CDR3nt: TGTGCCAGCAGTGATCAGGCGAACACTGAAGCTTTCTTT
d_gene: TRBD1; v_gene: TRBV30; abundance: few; j_gene: TRBJ1-6; CDR3aa: CAWTPPTGGYSPLHF; CDR3nt: TGTGCCTGGACGCCTCCAACAGGGGGGTATTCACCCCTCCACTTT
d_gene: TRBD1; v_gene: TRBV5-5; abundance: NA; j_gene: TRBJ2-2; CDR3aa: CASSFDRVSGELFF; CDR3nt: TGTGCCAGCAGCTTTGACAGGGTGTCCGGGGAGCTGTTTTTT
d_gene: TRBD2; v_gene: TRBV28; abundance: NA; j_gene: TRBJ2-3; CDR3aa: CASSSTGGPTDTQYF; CDR3nt: TGTGCCAGCAGCTCCACGGGAGGGCCAACAGATACGCAGTATTTT
d_gene: TRBD1; v_gene: TRBV4-2; abundance: NA; j_gene: TRBJ1-4; CDR3aa: CASSPGTGLDEKLFF; CDR3nt: TGTGCCAGCAGCCCCGGGACAGGGTTAGATGAAAAACTGTTTTTT
d_gene: TRBD1; v_gene: TRBV6-5; abundance: NA; j_gene: TRBJ1-2; CDR3aa: CASSTTTGVYGYTF; CDR3nt: TGTGCCAGCAGTACCACGACAGGGGTCTATGGCTACACCTTC
d_gene: NA; v_gene: TRBV2; abundance: few; j_gene: TRBJ2-7; CDR3aa: CASSIVGGNSYEQYF; CDR3nt: TGTGCCAGCAGCATCGTTGGGGGGAACTCCTACGAGCAGTACTTC
d_gene: NA; v_gene: TRBV5-1; abundance: NA; j_gene: TRBJ2-5; CDR3aa: CASSLAGTPQETQYF; CDR3nt: TGCGCCAGCAGCTTGGCTGGGACACCTCAAGAGACCCAGTACTTC
d_gene: NA; v_gene: TRBV6-6; abundance: NA; j_gene: TRBJ2-1; CDR3aa: CASSYSGSSNNEQFF; CDR3nt: TGTGCCAGCAGTTACAGTGGGAGTTCAAACAATGAGCAGTTCTTC
d_gene: NA; v_gene: TRBV20-1; abundance: NA; j_gene: TRBJ2-1; CDR3aa: CSASRGGDYNEQFF; CDR3nt: TGCAGTGCTAGTCGCGGAGGGGACTACAATGAGCAGTTCTTC
d_gene: TRBD1; v_gene: TRBV13; abundance: NA; j_gene: TRBJ1-1; CDR3aa: CASRDRDRFTEAFF; CDR3nt: TGTGCCAGCAGGGACAGGGATAGGTTCACTGAAGCTTTCTTT
d_gene: TRBD1; v_gene: TRBV19; abundance: NA; j_gene: TRBJ2-5; CDR3aa: CASSRGQGAQETQYF; CDR3nt: TGTGCCAGTAGCCGGGGACAGGGGGCTCAAGAGACCCAGTACTTC
d_gene: TRBD2; v_gene: TRBV7-3; abundance: NA; j_gene: TRBJ2-2; CDR3aa: CASSIAGRGTGELFF; CDR3nt: TGTGCCAGCAGCATAGCGGGAAGGGGTACCGGGGAGCTGTTTTTT
d_gene: NA; v_gene: TRBV3-1/TRBV3-2; abundance: NA; j_gene: TRBJ1-6; CDR3aa: CASSPRGSPLHF; CDR3nt: TGTGCCAGCAGCCCCCGGGGTTCACCCCTCCACTTT
d_gene: TRBD1; v_gene: TRBV5-1; abundance: NA; j_gene: TRBJ2-5; CDR3aa: CASSPGQGGETQYF; CDR3nt: TGCGCCAGCAGCCCGGGACAGGGGGGAGAGACCCAGTACTTC
d_gene: TRBD2; v_gene: TRBV2; abundance: NA; j_gene: TRBJ2-3; CDR3aa: CASNPPGGPNTDTQYF; CDR3nt: TGTGCCAGCAACCCCCCGGGGGGTCCAAACACAGATACGCAGTATTTT
d_gene: TRBD2; v_gene: TRBV3-1/TRBV3-2; abundance: NA; j_gene: TRBJ2-5; CDR3aa: CASSTTAGLSQETQYF; CDR3nt: TGTGCCAGCAGCACCACAGCGGGGCTTTCCCAAGAGACCCAGTACTTC
d_gene: NA; v_gene: TRBV5-1; abundance: NA; j_gene: TRBJ1-5; CDR3aa: CASSLLSGENQPQHF; CDR3nt: TGCGCCAGCAGCTTACTTTCAGGGGAAAATCAGCCCCAGCATTTT
d_gene: TRBD2; v_gene: TRBV5-3; abundance: NA; j_gene: TRBJ2-1; CDR3aa: CARSPGLPYNEQFF; CDR3nt: TGTGCCAGAAGCCCGGGACTACCGTACAATGAGCAGTTCTTC
d_gene: TRBD2; v_gene: TRBV28; abundance: NA; j_gene: TRBJ2-7; CDR3aa: CASSLSPGGFLSSYEQYF; CDR3nt: TGTGCCAGCAGTTTATCCCCGGGGGGGTTTTTAAGCTCCTACGAGCAGTACTTC
d_gene: TRBD1; v_gene: TRBV19; abundance: NA; j_gene: TRBJ1-1; CDR3aa: CASSAYGQGGDTEAFF; CDR3nt: TGTGCCAGTAGTGCGTACGGACAGGGTGGGGACACTGAAGCTTTCTTT
d_gene: NA; v_gene: TRBV6-2/TRBV6-3; abundance: few; j_gene: TRBJ1-6; CDR3aa: CASSSRTGDASPLHF; CDR3nt: TGTGCCAGCAGTTCCCGAACGGGGGATGCGTCACCCCTCCACTTT
d_gene: NA; v_gene: TRBV30; abundance: NA; j_gene: TRBJ2-2; CDR3aa: CAWSSWGRGNTGELFF; CDR3nt: TGTGCCTGGAGTTCTTGGGGCAGGGGGAACACCGGGGAGCTGTTTTTT